This T cell receptor (beta chain) was sequenced for a study of T cells in Graves' hyperthyroidism and ophthalmopathy. It was RNA transcripts that yielded the amplified TCR beta CDR3 regions. During a first-round RT-PCR of the TCR CDR3, the HTBI primer set was used. TCRdb re-derived calls from the multiplex PCR reads in MiXCR, one entry per CDR3 protein. The table shows nearly 600,000 distinct CDR3 sequences, with around 14% occurring only once. The V end was cut by 5 bases, the J end by 2 bases, with 9 bases between. Germline CDR1 is SGHNT and CDR2 is YYREEE (reference sequence). CDR3 length equals 13 residues.

The sequencing input was blood. The clonotype was recovered from a woman aged 25 to 39 with Graves' hyperthyroidism that later progressed to Graves' ophthalmopathy. The rearrangement joins TRBV5-4 to TRBJ2-3; D is unresolved. CDR3 in DNA: TGTGCCAGCAGGCAAGGAACCACAGATACGCAGTATTTT. Translating gives CASRQGTTDTQYF.